The sequence of this T cell receptor (beta chain) was determined in a study of T-cell reconstitution after alpha-beta-depleted transplantation in children. Unique molecular identifiers were used in preparing the TCRbeta library. TCRdb ran MiXCR on the PCR reads and lists one entry per CDR3 protein. The sample shows about 980,000 distinct CDR3 sequences, around 30% of them seen only once. This CDR3 region has 15 residues. Germline assignment: CDR1 SGHRS and CDR2 YFSETQ. Trimming stripped 1 base from V and 3 bases from J, with 12 bases between. In this sample, this clonotype turned up a few times. V is TRBV5-1 and J is TRBJ2-3, with D tentatively TRBD1 (5 bases). The sample was PBMCs, mostly from graft donor cells, taken 360 days after TCRalphabeta/CD19-depleted stem cell transplant. The source of this sequence is a boy in the first two years of life who had a stem cell transplant for SCID, so the T cells may come from the graft donor. CDR3 amino acids: CASSLMSQGTDTQYF. The DNA of the CDR3 is TGCGCCAGCAGCTTGATGTCGCAGGGAACAGATACGCAGTATTTT.